Following are 15 T cell receptor beta chains from one sample sequenced in a study of T cell responses to AZD1222 COVID-19 vaccine. Sequencing used immunoSEQ multiplex PCR; TCRdb keeps in-frame clones, though not all of them. Seen here are 200,000 or so clones, 85% to 95% observed once, and the top ten hold roughly 1%. Sequencing was performed on peripheral blood, taken 28 days after the second AZD1222 dose. The source of these receptors is an adult who received the AZD1222 COVID-19 vaccine.

The chain employs TRBV3-1 (or the pseudogene TRBV3-2) and TRBJ1-5, with unresolved D. V lost 1 base to trimming and J lost 4 bases, with 14 bases between them. Per germline, CDR1 LGHDT and CDR2 YNNKEL (reference sequence). The CDR3 is 16 amino acids. The DNA for the CDR3 is TGTGCCAGCAGCCAAGGTTCCTTGGGGTCAAATCAGCCCCAGCATTTT. As protein: CASSQGSLGSNQPQHF.

J is TRBJ2-1 and V is TRBV7-7; 8 positions match TRBD2. Trimming removed 5 bases from V and 4 bases from J; junction bases left unmatched: 10. The germline V gene encodes CDR1 SSHAT and CDR2 FNYEAQ (reference sequence). This CDR3 is 16 amino acids long. This CDR3 reads CASSPGGGMIYNEQFF. CDR3 coding DNA: TGTGCCAGCAGCCCCGGGGGGGGAATGATTTACAATGAGCAGTTCTTC.

This chain uses TRBV3-1 (or the pseudogene TRBV3-2) with TRBJ1-3, with D uncertain. Germline CDR1 is LGHDT and CDR2 is YNNKEL (reference sequence). CDR3 length: 16 residues. The V gene lost 1 base and the J gene lost 4 bases, with 14 bases spanning the gap. The CDR3 nucleotides read TGTGCCAGCAGCCAAGGGGTGTTTAGGGTCGGAAACACCATATATTTT. This encodes CASSQGVFRVGNTIYF.

The CDR3 nucleotides are TGTGCCAGCAGCTCTCGGACAGGGGAGGACGAGCAGTACTTC. Translation: CASSSRTGEDEQYF. The chain couples TRBV5-5 to TRBJ2-7; 9 bases line up with TRBD1. This CDR3 spans 14 amino acids. V was clipped by 3 bases and J by 5 bases; unmatched bases: 6. CDR1 is SGHKS and CDR2 is YYEKEE in the germline V gene (reference sequence).

The chain couples TRBV5-1 to TRBJ2-3; D is unclear. Looked up from germline, CDR1 is SGHRS and CDR2 is YFSETQ. Trimming shortened V by 1 base and J by 2 bases, and 11 bases separated the two germline ends. This CDR3 contains 15 residues. The CDR3 sequence: CASSLRSGYTDTQYF. CDR3 sequence (DNA): TGCGCCAGCAGCTTGCGTTCGGGCTACACAGATACGCAGTATTTT. Using reference TRBV5-1 and TRBJ2-3 for the parts outside the CDR3, the full variable domain is KAGVTQTPRYLIKTRGQQVTLSCSPISGHRSVSWYQQTPGQGLQFLFEYFSETQRNKGNFPGRFSGRQFSNSRSEMNVSTLELGDSALYLCASSLRSGYTDTQYFGPGTRLTVL.

The chain is built from TRBV28 and TRBJ2-7; 9 bases align to TRBD1. Trimming removed 5 bases from V and 3 bases from J; junction bases left unmatched: 5. The CDR3 loop spans 14 amino acids. Germline CDR1 and CDR2: MDHEN and SYDVKM. CDR3 sequence reads: CASSNPGQGYEQYF. CDR3 in DNA: TGTGCCAGCAGTAACCCGGGACAGGGCTACGAGCAGTACTTC.

V is TRBV6-1 and J is TRBJ1-3; 7 nucleotides align to TRBD1. This CDR3 is 17 amino acids long. After removal of 4 bases from V and 0 bases from J, the junction contained 9 bases not matched to a gene. The germline gives CDR1 MNHNS, CDR2 SASEGT. CDR3 in amino acids: CASSVGGQSNSGNTIYF. CDR3 in DNA: TGTGCCAGCAGTGTGGGGGGACAGTCGAACTCTGGAAACACCATATATTTT.

This chain connects TRBV2 to TRBJ1-5; the match to TRBD1 covers 8 bases. Looked up from germline, CDR1 is SNHLY and CDR2 is FYNNEI. The junction had 6 bases not matched to a gene; V was cut back by 2 bases and J by 3 bases. The CDR3 is 16 residues long. The CDR3: CASSEQGAVFNQPQHF. The CDR3 nucleotides read TGTGCCAGCAGTGAACAGGGGGCCGTTTTCAATCAGCCCCAGCATTTT.

The V call is TRBV28, the J call TRBJ1-1; no definite D call. Germline V CDR1 and CDR2: MDHEN, SYDVKM. The CDR3 spans 13 residues. Trimming stripped 8 bases from V and 2 bases from J, with 12 bases between. CDR3 bases: TGTGCCAGCCTAATACGCGAAAACACTGAAGCTTTCTTT. Its translation is CASLIRENTEAFF.

The chain combines TRBV5-1 with TRBJ1-6, with 7 bases fitting TRBD1. V dropped 0 bases and J dropped 7; count of bases not matched to a gene: 4. The CDR3 contains 15 residues. Germline V gives CDR1 SGHRS, CDR2 YFSETQ. The CDR3 DNA reads as TGCGCCAGCAGCTTGGCATCGGGACAGAATTCACCCCTCCACTTT. Translated, it gives CASSLASGQNSPLHF.

The gene calls are TRBV12-5 and TRBJ2-2, with D perhaps given as TRBD1 or TRBD2 (5 bases each). In germline, CDR1 is LGHNT, CDR2 FRNRAP. This CDR3 has 15 residues. The V end lost 0 bases, the J end lost 5 bases, and 10 bases lay between the germline ends. The CDR3 coding sequence is TGTGCTAGTGGTTTGGTACCTGGGGGAACCGGGGAGCTGTTTTTT. Translating it yields CASGLVPGGTGELFF.

This sequence joins TRBV6-1 and TRBJ2-7; 8 positions match TRBD2. The length of the CDR3 is 14 residues. From germline, CDR1 is MNHNS and CDR2 SASEGT. The J segment lost 3 bases and the V segment lost 3 bases, leaving 4 bases of the junction unmatched. This chain's CDR3 is CASSDGGARYEQYF. CDR3 nucleotide sequence: TGTGCCAGCAGTGACGGGGGGGCGCGCTACGAGCAGTACTTC.

The count of this clone is one. This sequence joins TRBV10-1 and TRBJ1-3; the D is unclear. Germline V gene lookup returns CDR1 WNHNN and CDR2 SYGVQD (reference sequence). This CDR3 has 15 amino acids. V lost 5 bases and J lost 0, with 11 bases in between. This chain's CDR3 is CASSRQALSGNTIYF. The DNA of the CDR3 is TGCGCCAGCAGTCGTCAGGCTCTCTCTGGAAACACCATATATTTT.

This chain uses TRBV4-3 with TRBJ1-6, with D maybe TRBD1 (5 bases). CDR1 is LGHNA and CDR2 is YSLEER in the germline V gene. This CDR3 comprises 15 residues. The V and J ends lost 0 bases and 9 bases respectively, with 12 bases between them. CDR3 coding DNA: TGCGCCAGCAGCCAAGAGAGGACTACAGGTTCACCCCTCCACTTT. It encodes CASSQERTTGSPLHF.

This sequence joins TRBV4-2 and TRBJ2-1; TRBD2 aligns across 15 bases. Unmatched junction bases numbered 11, after V lost 5 bases and J lost 6 bases. The germline gives CDR1 LGHNA, CDR2 YNFKEQ. There are 18 residues in the CDR3. The CDR3 DNA follows: TGTGCCAGCAGCAATCCCGGGACTAGCGGGGGGCAGGGCAATGAGCAGTTCTTC. As protein: CASSNPGTSGGQGNEQFF.